This T cell receptor beta chain was observed in a study of shared clonotypes between healthy human individuals. The assay used deep level. Per sorted-subset replicate PCR, input was around 220 ng DNA, representing tens of thousands of T cell genomes. Sequenced by immunoSEQ multiplex PCR; TCRdb stores in-frame clones only, minus some. The data hold about 2 million clones, with 85% to 95% observed a single time. Germline V gives CDR1 LNHDA, CDR2 SQIVND (reference sequence). The length of the CDR3 is 15 residues. Trimming stripped 4 bases from V and 1 base from J, with 13 bases between. Material: naive CD4+ T cells sorted from blood. As for subset: CD45RA+ positively selected. The gene calls are TRBV19 and TRBJ1-2, with D perhaps TRBD1 (6 bases). This receptor was identified in a young man in good health. The CDR3 nucleotides read TGTGCCAGTAGTACGGACAGCTCTAATAACTATGGCTACACCTTC. This sequence encodes CASSTDSSNNYGYTF.